The entry below gives a single T cell receptor (beta chain) sequence along with its context. In germline, CDR1 is MNHNY, CDR2 SVGAGI (reference sequence). CDR3 size: 12 residues. Losses at the gene ends were 5 bases for V and 11 bases for J; bases not matched to a gene: 8. The repertoire was sequenced with immunoSEQ multiplex PCR; TCRdb's copy has only in-frame clones and lacks some. The repertoire holds roughly 2.5 million clones, around 94% seen once, with roughly 0.15% in the top ten. These data originate in a study of shared clonotypes between healthy human individuals. The gene calls are TRBV6-6 and TRBJ1-1, with 7 bases fitting TRBD1. The sequence was collected from a man in his late teens or twenties in good health. The sample comprised naive CD4+ T cells sorted from blood. This sample's subset: CD45RA+ positively selected. This CDR3 reads CASSPPRGPAFF. CDR3 sequence (DNA): TGTGCCAGCAGTCCACCGAGGGGGCCCGCTTTCTTT.